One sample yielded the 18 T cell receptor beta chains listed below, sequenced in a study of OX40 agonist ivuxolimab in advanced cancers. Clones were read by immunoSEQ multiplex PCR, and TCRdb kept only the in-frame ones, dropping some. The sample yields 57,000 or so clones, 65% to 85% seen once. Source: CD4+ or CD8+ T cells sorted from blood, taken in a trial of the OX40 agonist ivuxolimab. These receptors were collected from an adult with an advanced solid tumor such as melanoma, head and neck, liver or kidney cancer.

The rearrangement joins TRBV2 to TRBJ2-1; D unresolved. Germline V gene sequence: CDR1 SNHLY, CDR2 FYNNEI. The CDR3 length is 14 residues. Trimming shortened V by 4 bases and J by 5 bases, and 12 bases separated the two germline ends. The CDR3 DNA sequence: TGTGCCAGCAGTGTCCCTCAAGGGAACAATGAGCAGTTCTTC. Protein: CASSVPQGNNEQFF.

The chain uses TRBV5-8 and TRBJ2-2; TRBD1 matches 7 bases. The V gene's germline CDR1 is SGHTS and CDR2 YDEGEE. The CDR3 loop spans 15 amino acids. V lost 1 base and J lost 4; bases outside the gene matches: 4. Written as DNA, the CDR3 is TGTGCCAGCAGCTTGAGGGGGCGTCGCACCGGGGAGCTGTTTTTT. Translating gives CASSLRGRRTGELFF.

CDR3 DNA sequence: TGTGCCAGCAGCTTTAGGGTCCCAGGAGGAAATGAAAAACTGTTTTTT. Its translation is CASSFRVPGGNEKLFF. This chain connects TRBV13 to TRBJ1-4, with unresolved D. Germline V gives CDR1 PRHDT, CDR2 FYEKMQ (reference sequence). The CDR3 loop spans 16 amino acids. Trimming removed 3 bases at V and 5 bases at J, with 16 bases between. Based on the CDR3 plus reference TRBV13 and TRBJ1-4, the full variable domain is AAGVIQSPRHLIKEKRETATLKCYPIPRHDTVYWYQQGPGQDPQFLISFYEKMQSDKGSIPDRFSAQQFSDYHSELNMSSLELGDSALYFCASSFRVPGGNEKLFFGSGTQLSVL.

The CDR3 reads CASNPSGINTQYF. In DNA form, the CDR3 reads TGTGCCAGTAATCCTAGCGGGATAAATACGCAGTATTTT. V gene TRBV19 combines with J gene TRBJ2-3; 9 bases align to TRBD2. CDR3 length: 13 amino acids. Losses at the gene ends were 7 bases for V and 7 bases for J; bases not matched to a gene: 6. CDR1 is LNHDA, CDR2 SQIVND, per germline (reference sequence).

CDR3 loop: CASSALLDSYNEQFF. The DNA of the CDR3 is TGTGCCAGCAGTGCCTTACTGGACAGCTACAATGAGCAGTTCTTC. V usage is TRBV6-1 and J usage is TRBJ2-1; TRBD1 might be the D (6 bases). From germline, CDR1 is MNHNS and CDR2 SASEGT. V lost 4 bases and J lost 3, with 13 bases in between. The CDR3 is made up of 15 amino acids.

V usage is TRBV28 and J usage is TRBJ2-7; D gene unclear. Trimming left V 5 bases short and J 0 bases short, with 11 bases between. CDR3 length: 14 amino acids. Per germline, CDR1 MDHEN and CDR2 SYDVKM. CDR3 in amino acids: CASSGGAPSYEQYF. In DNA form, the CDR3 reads TGTGCCAGCAGTGGCGGAGCTCCCTCCTACGAGCAGTACTTC.

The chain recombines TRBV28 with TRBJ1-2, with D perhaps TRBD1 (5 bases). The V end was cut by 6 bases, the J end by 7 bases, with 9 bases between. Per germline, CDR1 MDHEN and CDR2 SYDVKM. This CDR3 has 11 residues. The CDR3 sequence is CASSRGAGYTF. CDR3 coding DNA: TGTGCCAGCAGCCGGGGCGCTGGCTACACCTTC.

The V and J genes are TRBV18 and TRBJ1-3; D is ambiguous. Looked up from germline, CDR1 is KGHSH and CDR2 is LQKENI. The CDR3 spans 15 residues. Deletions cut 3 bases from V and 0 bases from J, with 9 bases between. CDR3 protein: CASSPGDRSGNTIYF. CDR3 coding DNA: TGTGCCAGCTCACCTGGGGATCGCTCTGGAAACACCATATATTTT.

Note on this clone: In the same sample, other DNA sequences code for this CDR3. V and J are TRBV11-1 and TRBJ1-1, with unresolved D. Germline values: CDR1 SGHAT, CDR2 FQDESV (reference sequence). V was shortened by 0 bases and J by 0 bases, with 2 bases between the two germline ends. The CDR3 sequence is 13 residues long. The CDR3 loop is CASSLALNTEAFF. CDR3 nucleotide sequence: TGTGCCAGCAGCTTAGCGTTGAACACTGAAGCTTTCTTT.

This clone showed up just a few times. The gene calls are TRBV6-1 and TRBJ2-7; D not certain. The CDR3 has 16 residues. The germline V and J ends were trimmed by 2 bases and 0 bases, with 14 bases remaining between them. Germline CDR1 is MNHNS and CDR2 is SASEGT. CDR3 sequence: CASSELVVYSSYEQYF. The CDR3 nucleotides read TGTGCCAGCAGTGAATTGGTGGTATATTCCTCCTACGAGCAGTACTTC.

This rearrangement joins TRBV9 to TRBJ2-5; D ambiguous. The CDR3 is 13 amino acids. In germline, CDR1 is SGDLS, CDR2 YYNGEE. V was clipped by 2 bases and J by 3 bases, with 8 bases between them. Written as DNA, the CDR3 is TGTGCCAGCAGCGTCGGGCAGAAAGAGACCCAGTACTTC. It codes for CASSVGQKETQYF.

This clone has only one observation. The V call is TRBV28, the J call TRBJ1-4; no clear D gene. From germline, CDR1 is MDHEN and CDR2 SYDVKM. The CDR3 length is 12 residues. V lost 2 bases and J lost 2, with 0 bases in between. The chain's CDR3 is CASSLTNEKLFF. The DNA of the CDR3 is TGTGCCAGCAGTTTAACTAATGAAAAACTGTTTTTT.

The CDR3 DNA sequence: TGTGCCAGCAGTTTCACAGGGGCCGCTGGAAACACCATATATTTT. This sequence encodes CASSFTGAAGNTIYF. The chain employs TRBV28 and TRBJ1-3; TRBD1 matches at 7 bases. This CDR3 spans 15 amino acids. Germline loops: CDR1 MDHEN, CDR2 SYDVKM. Trimming removed 3 bases from V and 2 bases from J; junction bases left unmatched: 4.

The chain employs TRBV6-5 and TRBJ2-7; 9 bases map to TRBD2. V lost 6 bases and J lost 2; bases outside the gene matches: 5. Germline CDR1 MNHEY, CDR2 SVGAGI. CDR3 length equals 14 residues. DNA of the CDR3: TGTGCCAGCAGCCGCGGGGGGGCTACCTACGAGCAGTACTTC. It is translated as CASSRGGATYEQYF.

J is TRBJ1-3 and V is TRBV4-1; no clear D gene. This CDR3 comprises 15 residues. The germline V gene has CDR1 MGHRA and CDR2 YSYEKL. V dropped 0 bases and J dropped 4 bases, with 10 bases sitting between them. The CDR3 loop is CASSQDSTKGNTIYF. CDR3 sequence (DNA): TGCGCCAGCAGCCAAGATAGTACGAAAGGAAACACCATATATTTT.

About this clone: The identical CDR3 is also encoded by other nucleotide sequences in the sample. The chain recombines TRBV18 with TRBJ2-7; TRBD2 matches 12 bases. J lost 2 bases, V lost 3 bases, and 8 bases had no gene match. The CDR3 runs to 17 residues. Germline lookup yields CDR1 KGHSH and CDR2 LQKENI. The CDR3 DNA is TGTGCCAGCTCACCGCGGGGGGGACTAGCGGGCCCCTACGAGCAGTACTTC. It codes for CASSPRGGLAGPYEQYF.

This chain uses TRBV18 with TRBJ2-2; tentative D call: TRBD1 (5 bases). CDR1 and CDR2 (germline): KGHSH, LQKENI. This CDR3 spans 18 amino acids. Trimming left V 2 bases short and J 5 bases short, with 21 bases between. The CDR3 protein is CASSPISSTGGFTGELFF. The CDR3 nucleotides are TGTGCCAGCTCACCAATTTCGTCCACAGGCGGTTTTACCGGGGAGCTGTTTTTT.

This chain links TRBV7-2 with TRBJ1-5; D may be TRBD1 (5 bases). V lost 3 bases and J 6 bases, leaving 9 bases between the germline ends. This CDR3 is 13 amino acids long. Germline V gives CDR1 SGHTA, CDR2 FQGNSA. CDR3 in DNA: TGTGCCAGCAGCTTCCAGGGCGCTCAGCCCCAGCATTTT. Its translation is CASSFQGAQPQHF.